These T cell receptor beta chains were read from a single sample in a study of identical twins. TCRdb fed the 5' RACE reads into MiXCR, producing one record per CDR3 protein. The repertoire holds approximately 190,000 distinct CDR3 sequences, with 15% to 20% as singletons. This sample also belongs to another study, concerning T cells expressing NK-cell markers.

The sequenced sample was CD8+ T cells sorted from blood. The receptor source for this set is a woman in her late teens or twenties in good health. Each CDR3 is given with its conserved first and last residue. A D gene is named only where the DNA matches it firmly. Clone size is shown for a subset of rows, as once, few, many or a class of expanded clone.

V gene	D gene	J gene	clone size	CDR3 DNA	CDR3 protein
TRBV12-5	NA	TRBJ1-5	few	TGTGCTAGTGGCCAGACAGAGGATGGCAATCAGCCCCAGCATTTT	CASGQTEDGNQPQHF
TRBV7-8	NA	TRBJ1-5	few	TGTGCCAGCAGCAATGAGCTCCATCAGCCCCAGCATTTT	CASSNELHQPQHF
TRBV20-1	NA	TRBJ2-7	NA	TGCAGTGCTAGGGATCCGGGGCCAAAACCCTACGAGCAGTACTTC	CSARDPGPKPYEQYF
TRBV9	NA	TRBJ2-1	NA	TGTGCCAGCAGCGAGGAGACATCCTACAATGAGCAGTTCTTC	CASSEETSYNEQFF
TRBV12-3/TRBV12-4	NA	TRBJ2-3	NA	TGTGCCAGCAAACATGACACACATACGCAGTATTTT	CASKHDTHTQYF
TRBV12-5	NA	TRBJ1-1	NA	TGTGCTAGTGCCCCTGGGAACACTGAAGCTTTCTTT	CASAPGNTEAFF
TRBV29-1	NA	TRBJ2-3	few	TGCAGCGACTCTAGGGGGGTGGTCGCAGATACGCAGTATTTT	CSDSRGVVADTQYF
TRBV9	NA	TRBJ2-2	few	TGTGCCAGCCAACCCTGGACCGGGGAGCTGTTTTTT	CASQPWTGELFF
TRBV6-1	NA	TRBJ2-7	few	TGTGCCAGCAGCCGGACACAGGGATCCTACGAGCAGTACTTC	CASSRTQGSYEQYF
TRBV5-6	TRBD1	TRBJ2-1	NA	TGTGCCAGCAGCCAGGGGACAGGCTCAATGGGCAATGAGCAGTTCTTC	CASSQGTGSMGNEQFF
TRBV7-2	TRBD1	TRBJ1-5	few	TGTGCCAGCAGAAATGACAGGGGTCAGCCCCAGCATTTT	CASRNDRGQPQHF
TRBV20-1	NA	TRBJ1-2	NA	TGCAGTGCCGAGATCTTTAACTATGGCTACACCTTC	CSAEIFNYGYTF
TRBV7-9	NA	TRBJ2-7	NA	TGTGCCAGCAGCTTAAAGTTCGATAGGACTGCCGACTACGAGCAGTACTTC	CASSLKFDRTADYEQYF
TRBV3-1	TRBD2	TRBJ2-7	NA	TGTGCCAGCAGCATCGGACTAGCGGGAGTTGACGAGCAGTACTTC	CASSIGLAGVDEQYF
TRBV7-9	NA	TRBJ2-7	NA	TGTGCCAGCAGAGAGGGGGCGGGGGAATTGGACGAGCAGTACTTC	CASREGAGELDEQYF
TRBV3-1	TRBD1	TRBJ2-6	NA	TGTGCCAGCAGCCATGTGGGACAGTGGTCCGGGGCCAACGTCCTGACTTTC	CASSHVGQWSGANVLTF
TRBV12-3/TRBV12-4	NA	TRBJ2-1	few	TGTGCCACCACCGGGACTCTCAATGAGCAGTTCTTC	CATTGTLNEQFF
TRBV29-1	TRBD2	TRBJ2-1	many	TGCAGCGTCCGCCTAGACGGGGGGAATGAGCAGTTCTTC	CSVRLDGGNEQFF
TRBV10-2	TRBD2	TRBJ2-2	NA	TGCGCCAGCAGTGACTGGCTCGGCGGGGGGCCCCAAAAGAACACCGGGGAGCTGTTTTTT	CASSDWLGGGPQKNTGELFF
TRBV5-6	NA	TRBJ2-4	many	TGTGCCAGCAGCTCAGGGACCCCTGACATTCAGTACTTC	CASSSGTPDIQYF
TRBV9	NA	TRBJ1-1	few	TGTGCCAGCAGATATCCTAGGTGCTCTGAAGCTTTCTTT	CASRYPRCSEAFF
TRBV7-9	NA	TRBJ2-6	NA	TGTGCCAGCAGCTCCAGGAAAGGCTCTGGGGCCAACGTCCTGACTTTC	CASSSRKGSGANVLTF
TRBV11-1	TRBD2	TRBJ2-7	NA	TGTGCCAGCAGCTCGACCGACGCCGGGACTAGCGGCACTCCTTACGAGCAGTACTTC	CASSSTDAGTSGTPYEQYF
TRBV12-3/TRBV12-4	NA	TRBJ2-5	NA	TGTGCCAGCAGTCCACCAGGGTGGGAGACCCAGTACTTC	CASSPPGWETQYF
TRBV7-8	TRBD2	TRBJ2-2	NA	TGTGCCTTCACCTCGGGGGGAGAGGTGTACGGGGAGCTGTTTTTT	CAFTSGGEVYGELFF
TRBV29-1	NA	TRBJ2-2	NA	TGCAGCGTTGAGTGGGGAAACACCGGGGAGCTGTTTTTT	CSVEWGNTGELFF
TRBV9	NA	TRBJ2-2	NA	TGTGCCAGCAGCGTAGGCCTGATCACCGGGGAGCTGTTTTTT	CASSVGLITGELFF
TRBV30	TRBD2	TRBJ2-5	NA	TGTGCCTGGAGTGTCCCATCTAGCGGGCAAGAGACCCAGTACTTC	CAWSVPSSGQETQYF
TRBV12-3/TRBV12-4	TRBD2	TRBJ2-7	many	TGTGCCAGCAGTTTAGAACTAGCGGGACTCTACGAGCAGTACTTC	CASSLELAGLYEQYF
TRBV6-2/TRBV6-3	NA	TRBJ2-7	few	TGTGCCAGCAGTTACACCGGGACCTCCTACGAGCAGTACTTC	CASSYTGTSYEQYF
TRBV5-5	NA	TRBJ1-1	NA	TGTGCCAGCAGCTTTTCGGGGGAGGAAGCTTTCTTT	CASSFSGEEAFF
TRBV9	TRBD2	TRBJ2-1	few	TGTGCCAGCAGCCCCCAGACTAGCGGGATGAATGAGCAGTTCTTC	CASSPQTSGMNEQFF
TRBV9	NA	TRBJ2-4	few	TGTGCCAGCAGCGGGACCCTAGCCAAAAACATTCAGTACTTC	CASSGTLAKNIQYF
TRBV4-3	NA	TRBJ2-6	many	TGCGCCAGCAGCCAGGCTACAGGGTTGGGGGCCAACGTCCTGACTTTC	CASSQATGLGANVLTF
TRBV9	TRBD2	TRBJ2-1	NA	TGTGCCAGCAGCCTGGGGACTAGCGGGACAGGGCCCCACAATGAGCAGTTCTTC	CASSLGTSGTGPHNEQFF
TRBV5-1	NA	TRBJ2-1	NA	TGCGCCAGCAGCTGGACCGGTGGGCGCCATGAAGAGCAGTTCTTC	CASSWTGGRHEEQFF
TRBV3-1	NA	TRBJ1-5	NA	TGTGCCAGCAGCCAAGATCCCGGCCAGCCCCAGCATTTT	CASSQDPGQPQHF
TRBV9	TRBD1	TRBJ2-7	NA	TGTGCCAGCAGCGAAACCCCGGGACAGTCCTCCTACGAGCAGTACTTC	CASSETPGQSSYEQYF
TRBV29-1	NA	TRBJ2-5	few	TGCAGCGTTGTTGGGGGAGGAGAGACCCAGTACTTC	CSVVGGGETQYF
TRBV15	NA	TRBJ2-1	medium-sized	TGTGCCACCAGCAGGACTAGTAGGCCCTACAATGAGCAGTTCTTC	CATSRTSRPYNEQFF
TRBV29-1	NA	TRBJ1-5	few	TGCAGCACCGTGGGACACAGAATTGATCAGCCCCAGCATTTT	CSTVGHRIDQPQHF
TRBV29-1	NA	TRBJ2-4	once	TGCAGCGTTGAAGGGCCCTTCGGCCAAAACATTCAGTACTTC	CSVEGPFGQNIQYF
TRBV5-1	TRBD1	TRBJ1-2	few	TGCGCCAGCAGCTTAACAGGGGCCACTAACTATGGCTACACCTTC	CASSLTGATNYGYTF
TRBV4-2	NA	TRBJ1-1	NA	TGTGCCAGCAGCCAGGGGGATGGGACTGAAGCTTTCTTT	CASSQGDGTEAFF
TRBV6-2/TRBV6-3	NA	TRBJ2-7	NA	TGTGCCAGCAGGGACAACGAGCAGTACTTC	CASRDNEQYF
TRBV7-3	TRBD2	TRBJ2-3	few	TGTGCCAGCAGCTTAATTCCCGGACTAGCGGGGGGGCCCGCCAACACAGATACGCAGTATTTT	CASSLIPGLAGGPANTDTQYF
TRBV10-1	TRBD2	TRBJ2-7	NA	TGCGCCAGCAGTAAGACTATAGCGGGAGGGCCGGACGAGCAGTACTTC	CASSKTIAGGPDEQYF
TRBV13	NA	TRBJ2-5	few	TGTGCCAGCAGCTTAGTCGGGTTGTCAGAGACCCAGTACTTC	CASSLVGLSETQYF
TRBV7-2	TRBD2	TRBJ2-1	few	TGTGCCAGCAGCTACCTAGCGGGAGCGATCGTCCACAATGAGCAGTTCTTC	CASSYLAGAIVHNEQFF
TRBV7-9	NA	TRBJ2-3	few	TGTGCCAGCGGGCAGGTAGGAGATACGCAGTATTTT	CASGQVGDTQYF
TRBV6-1	TRBD1	TRBJ1-1	NA	TGTGCCAGCATCAACTTGGACAGGGGTGAAGCTTTCTTT	CASINLDRGEAFF
TRBV9	NA	TRBJ2-1	NA	TGTGCCAGCAGTGCAGGAGATTACAATGAGCAGTTCTTC	CASSAGDYNEQFF
TRBV5-1	NA	TRBJ2-7	few	TGCGCCAGCAACCTGGGTGGAGAGGGCTACGAGCAGTACTTC	CASNLGGEGYEQYF